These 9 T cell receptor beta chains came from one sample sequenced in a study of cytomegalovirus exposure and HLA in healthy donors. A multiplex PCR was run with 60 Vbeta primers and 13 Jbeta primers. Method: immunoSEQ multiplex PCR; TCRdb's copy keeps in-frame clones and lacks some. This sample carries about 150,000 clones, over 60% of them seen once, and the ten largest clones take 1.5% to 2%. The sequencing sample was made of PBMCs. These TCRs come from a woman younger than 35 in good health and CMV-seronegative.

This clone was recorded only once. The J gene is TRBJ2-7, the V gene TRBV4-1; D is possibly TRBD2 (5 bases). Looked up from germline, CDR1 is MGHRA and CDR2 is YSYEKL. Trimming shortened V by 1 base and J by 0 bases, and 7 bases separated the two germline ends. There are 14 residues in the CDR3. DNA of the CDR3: TGCGCCAGCAGCCAAGCCAGCGGCTCCTACGAGCAGTACTTC. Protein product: CASSQASGSYEQYF.

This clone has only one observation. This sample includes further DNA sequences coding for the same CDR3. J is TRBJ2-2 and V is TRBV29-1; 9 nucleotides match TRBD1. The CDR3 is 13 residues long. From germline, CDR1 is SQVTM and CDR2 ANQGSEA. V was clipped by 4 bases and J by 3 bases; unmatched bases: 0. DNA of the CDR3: TGCAGCGTTGGACAGGGGGACACCGGGGAGCTGTTTTTT. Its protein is CSVGQGDTGELFF.

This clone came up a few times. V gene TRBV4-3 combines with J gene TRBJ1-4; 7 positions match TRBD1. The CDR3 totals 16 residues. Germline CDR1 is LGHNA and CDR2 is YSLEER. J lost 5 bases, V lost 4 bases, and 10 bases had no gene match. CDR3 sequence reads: CASSPAPGQINEKLFF. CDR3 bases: TGCGCCAGCAGCCCAGCCCCGGGACAGATAAATGAAAAACTGTTTTTT.

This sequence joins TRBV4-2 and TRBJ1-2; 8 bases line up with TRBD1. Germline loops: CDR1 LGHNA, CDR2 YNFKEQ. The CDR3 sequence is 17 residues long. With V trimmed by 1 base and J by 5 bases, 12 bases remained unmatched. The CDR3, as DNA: TGTGCCAGCAGCCAAGCCTTTCTGGACAGGGAGGAGTATGGCTACACCTTC. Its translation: CASSQAFLDREEYGYTF.

CDR3 sequence reads: CASATAGTQYF. For the CDR3, the DNA is TGTGCCAGTGCCACAGCGGGAACGCAGTATTTT. The chain has TRBV19 and TRBJ2-3; TRBD2 aligns across 7 bases. Germline V gives CDR1 LNHDA, CDR2 SQIVND (reference sequence). The CDR3 runs 11 residues. Trimming removed 8 bases from V and 9 bases from J; junction bases left unmatched: 5.

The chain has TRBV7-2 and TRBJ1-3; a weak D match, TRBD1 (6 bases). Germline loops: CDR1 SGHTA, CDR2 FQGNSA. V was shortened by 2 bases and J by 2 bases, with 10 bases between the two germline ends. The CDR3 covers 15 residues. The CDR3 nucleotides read TGTGCCAGCAGCTTACAGGGGAACCCTGGAAACACCATATATTTT. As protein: CASSLQGNPGNTIYF.

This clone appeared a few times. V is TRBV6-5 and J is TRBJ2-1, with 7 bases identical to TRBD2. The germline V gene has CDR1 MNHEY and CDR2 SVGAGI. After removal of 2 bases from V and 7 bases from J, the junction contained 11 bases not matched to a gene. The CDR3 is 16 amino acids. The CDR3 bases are TGTGCCAGCAGTTACGTCGGCGGGAGCGTCAGAAATGAGCAGTTCTTC. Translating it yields CASSYVGGSVRNEQFF.

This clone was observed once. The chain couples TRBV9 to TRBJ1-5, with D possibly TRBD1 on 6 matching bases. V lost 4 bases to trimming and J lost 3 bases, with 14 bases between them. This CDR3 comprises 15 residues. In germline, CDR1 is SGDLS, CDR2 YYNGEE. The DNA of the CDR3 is TGTGCCAGCAGCCCCGGCGGGGGCCTCAATCAGCCCCAGCATTTT. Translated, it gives CASSPGGGLNQPQHF. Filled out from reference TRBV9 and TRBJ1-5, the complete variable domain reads DSGVTQTPKHLITATGQRVTLRCSPRSGDLSVYWYQQSLDQGLQFLIQYYNGEERAKGNILERFSAQQFPDLHSELNLSSLELGDSALYFCASSPGGGLNQPQHFGDGTRLSIL.

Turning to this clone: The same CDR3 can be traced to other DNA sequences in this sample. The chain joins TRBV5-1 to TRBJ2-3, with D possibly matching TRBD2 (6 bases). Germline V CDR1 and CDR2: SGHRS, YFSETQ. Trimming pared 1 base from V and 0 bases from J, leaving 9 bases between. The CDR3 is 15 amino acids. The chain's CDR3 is CASSLSGTSTDTQYF. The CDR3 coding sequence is TGCGCCAGCAGCTTGTCAGGGACTAGCACAGATACGCAGTATTTT.